This T cell receptor beta chain stems from a study of molecular identifiers for immune sequencing clone quantification. Whole-study results and caveats: Whereas naive cells kept under 1% of molecules in clones above 20 RNA copies, such clones held over 98% in effectors.

Using its own MiXCR run on the PCR reads, TCRdb lists one record per CDR3 protein. The data contain approximately 670,000 distinct CDR3 sequences, 15% to 20% of them singletons. For this clonotype: No antigen is known for it.

The CDR3 covers 15 residues. The V end was cut by 3 bases, the J end by 1 base, with 10 bases between. The sample consisted of naive CD8+ T cells from blood, with Jurkat cell RNA spiked in. As for subset: FACS-sorted CD8+CD4-CCR7+CD45RA+ naive T cells. The chain is built from TRBV12-3 or TRBV12-4 and TRBJ2-1; no clear D gene. The clonotype originates from a human donor in good health. Some libraries in this study had Jurkat cell RNA spiked in. CDR3 in amino acids: CASSFYRRSYNEQFF. The CDR3 DNA follows: TGTGCCAGCAGTTTTTACAGAAGATCCTACAATGAGCAGTTCTTC.